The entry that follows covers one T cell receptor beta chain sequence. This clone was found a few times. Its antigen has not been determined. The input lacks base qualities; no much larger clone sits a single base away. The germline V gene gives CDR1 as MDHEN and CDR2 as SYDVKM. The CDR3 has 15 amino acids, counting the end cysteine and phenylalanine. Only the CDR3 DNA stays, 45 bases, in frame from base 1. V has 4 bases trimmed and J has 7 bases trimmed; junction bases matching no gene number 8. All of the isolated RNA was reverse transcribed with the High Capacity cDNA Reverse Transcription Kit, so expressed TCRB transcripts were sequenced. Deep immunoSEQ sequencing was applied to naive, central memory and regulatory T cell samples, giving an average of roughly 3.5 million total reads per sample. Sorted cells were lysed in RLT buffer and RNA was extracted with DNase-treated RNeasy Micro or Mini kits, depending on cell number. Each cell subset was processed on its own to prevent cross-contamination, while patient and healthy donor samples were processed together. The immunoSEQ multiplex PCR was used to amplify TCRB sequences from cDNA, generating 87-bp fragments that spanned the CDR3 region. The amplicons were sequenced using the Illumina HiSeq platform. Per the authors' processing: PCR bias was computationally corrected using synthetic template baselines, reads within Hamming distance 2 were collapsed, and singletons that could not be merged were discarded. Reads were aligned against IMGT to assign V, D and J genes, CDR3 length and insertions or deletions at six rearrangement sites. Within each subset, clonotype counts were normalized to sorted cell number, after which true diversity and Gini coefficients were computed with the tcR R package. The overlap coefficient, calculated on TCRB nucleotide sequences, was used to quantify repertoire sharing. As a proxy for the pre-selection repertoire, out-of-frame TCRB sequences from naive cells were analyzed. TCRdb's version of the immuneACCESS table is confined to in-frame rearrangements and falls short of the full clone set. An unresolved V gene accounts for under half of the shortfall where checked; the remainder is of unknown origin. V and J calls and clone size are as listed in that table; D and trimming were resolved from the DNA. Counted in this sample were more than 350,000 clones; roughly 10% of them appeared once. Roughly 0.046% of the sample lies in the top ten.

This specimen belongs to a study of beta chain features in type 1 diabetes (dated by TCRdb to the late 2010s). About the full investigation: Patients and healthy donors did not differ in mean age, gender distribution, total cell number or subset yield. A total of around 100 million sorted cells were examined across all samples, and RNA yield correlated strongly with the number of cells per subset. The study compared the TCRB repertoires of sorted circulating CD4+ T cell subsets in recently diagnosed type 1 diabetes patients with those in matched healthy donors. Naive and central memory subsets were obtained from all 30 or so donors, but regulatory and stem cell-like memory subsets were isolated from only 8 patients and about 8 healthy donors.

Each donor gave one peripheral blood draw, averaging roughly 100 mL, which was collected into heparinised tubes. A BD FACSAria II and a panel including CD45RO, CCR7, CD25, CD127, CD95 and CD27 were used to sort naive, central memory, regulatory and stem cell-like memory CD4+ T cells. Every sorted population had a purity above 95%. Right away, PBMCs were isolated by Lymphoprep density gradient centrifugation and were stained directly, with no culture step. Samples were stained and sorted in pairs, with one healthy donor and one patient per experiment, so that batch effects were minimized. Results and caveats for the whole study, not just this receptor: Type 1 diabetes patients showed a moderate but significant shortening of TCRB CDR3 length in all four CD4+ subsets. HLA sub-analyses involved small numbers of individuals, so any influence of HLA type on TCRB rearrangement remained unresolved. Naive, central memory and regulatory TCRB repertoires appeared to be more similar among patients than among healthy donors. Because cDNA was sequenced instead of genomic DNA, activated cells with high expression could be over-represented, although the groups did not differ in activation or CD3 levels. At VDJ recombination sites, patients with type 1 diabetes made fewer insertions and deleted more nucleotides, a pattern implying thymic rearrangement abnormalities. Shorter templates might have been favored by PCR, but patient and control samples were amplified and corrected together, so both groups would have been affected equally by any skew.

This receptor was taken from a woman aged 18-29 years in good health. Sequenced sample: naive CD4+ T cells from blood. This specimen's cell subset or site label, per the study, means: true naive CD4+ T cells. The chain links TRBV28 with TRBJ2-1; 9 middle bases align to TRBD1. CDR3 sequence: CASSSGTGLWNEQFF. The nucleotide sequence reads TGTGCCAGCAGTTCCGGGACAGGGTTGTGGAATGAGCAGTTCTTC.